These T cell receptor beta chains were read from a single sample in a study of cytomegalovirus exposure and HLA in healthy donors. Using immunoSEQ multiplex PCR, the repertoire was profiled, and TCRdb retains in-frame clones only, with some absent. The sample records around 150,000 clones, roughly 84% being singletons. Sequenced material: PBMCs. The receptors derive from a man between 18 and 29 years old in good health and CMV-seropositive. The CDR3 runs from the conserved cysteine through the conserved F or W. The D gene is left open where the match is weak. Rows give clone size only sometimes, using once, few, many, or a class for an expanded clone.

cdr3_aa cdr3_nt clone_size j_call v_call d_call
CASSYDSKNIQYF TGTGCCAGCAGTTACGACAGCAAAAACATTCAGTACTTC NA TRBJ2-4 TRBV5-8 NA
CASSLAGTSIYEQYF TGCGCCAGCAGCTTGGCGGGGACATCGATCTACGAGCAGTACTTC once TRBJ2-7 TRBV5-1 NA
CASGRDYHQPQHF TGTGCTAGTGGTAGGGACTATCATCAGCCCCAGCATTTT once TRBJ1-5 TRBV12-5 NA
CASSRVMKSGGEPNEQFF TGTGCCAGCTCCCGGGTTATGAAAAGCGGGGGAGAACCCAATGAGCAGTTCTTC NA TRBJ2-1 TRBV18 TRBD2
CASSYTGPSGNEKLFF TGTGCCAGCAGTTACACCGGGCCCAGCGGGAATGAAAAACTGTTTTTT once TRBJ1-4 TRBV6-5 NA
CASSRDSNQPQHF TGTGCCAGCTCACGGGACAGTAATCAGCCCCAGCATTTT NA TRBJ1-5 TRBV18 TRBD1
CASSLAGGRGETQYF TGTGCCAGCAGCTTAGCGGGGGGGCGAGGAGAGACCCAGTACTTC NA TRBJ2-5 TRBV7-2 NA
CASSGGGAGTDTQYF TGTGCCAGCAGCGGCGGGGGGGCCGGGACAGATACGCAGTATTTT NA TRBJ2-3 TRBV7-2 TRBD2
CASSLGGANTDTQYF TGTGCCAGCAGCTTGGGCGGGGCGAACACAGATACGCAGTATTTT NA TRBJ2-3 TRBV7-2 NA
CASSQDPRTDRFPDGYTF TGTGCCAGCAGCCAAGATCCCAGGACCGACAGGTTCCCCGATGGCTACACCTTC NA TRBJ1-2 TRBV4-2 NA
CAWTRDRSSYNSPLHF TGTGCCTGGACTAGGGACAGGAGCTCCTATAATTCACCCCTCCACTTT NA TRBJ1-6 TRBV30 TRBD1
CASSAAARTLRGQPQHF TGTGCCAGCAGTGCCGCAGCCCGGACGCTTCGGGGGCAGCCCCAGCATTTT NA TRBJ1-5 TRBV6-1 NA
CASSLETGAHNEKLFF TGTGCCAGCAGTTTAGAGACAGGGGCGCATAATGAAAAACTGTTTTTT NA TRBJ1-4 TRBV27 TRBD1
CASSFFKGPRGGREQYF TGTGCCAGCAGTTTCTTCAAGGGACCTCGGGGGGGCCGAGAGCAGTACTTC NA TRBJ2-7 TRBV6-7 TRBD2
CASSEQGAGANVLTF TGTGCCAGCAGTGAACAGGGGGCTGGGGCCAACGTCCTGACTTTC once TRBJ2-6 TRBV6-4 TRBD1
CAIREVRSTEAFF TGTGCCATTAGGGAGGTCAGGTCCACTGAAGCTTTCTTT NA TRBJ1-1 TRBV15 NA
CASSYFQLRQGLTLEQYF TGTGCCAGCAGTTACTTCCAACTCCGACAGGGGCTTACCCTGGAGCAGTACTTC NA TRBJ2-7 TRBV28 TRBD1
CASSQDRADYNSPLHF TGTGCCAGCAGTCAGGACAGGGCCGACTATAATTCACCCCTCCACTTT NA TRBJ1-6 TRBV6-6 TRBD1
CASSPGQGGTGELFF TGTGCCAGTAGCCCCGGACAGGGGGGTACCGGGGAGCTGTTTTTT few TRBJ2-2 TRBV19 TRBD1
CASSPPGGGLAYEQYF TGTGCCAGCTCACCACCTGGCGGGGGCTTGGCCTACGAGCAGTACTTC NA TRBJ2-7 TRBV18 NA
CASSRRGQGYEQYF TGTGCCAGCAGCCGAAGGGGACAGGGATACGAGCAGTACTTC NA TRBJ2-7 TRBV11-2 TRBD1
CASSVDPVAQGETQYF TGTGCCAGCAGCGTAGACCCTGTGGCGCAGGGAGAGACCCAGTACTTC NA TRBJ2-5 TRBV9 NA
CASSLGLASGELFF TGTGCCAGCAGCTTAGGACTAGCGTCAGGGGAGCTGTTTTTT NA TRBJ2-2 TRBV7-2 TRBD2
CASSSRTGVNNQPQHF TGTGCCAGCAGTTCCCGGACAGGGGTGAACAATCAGCCCCAGCATTTT NA TRBJ1-5 TRBV28 TRBD1
CARGGLWEGYTF TGTGCCAGGGGGGGACTTTGGGAAGGCTACACCTTC NA TRBJ1-2 TRBV6-1 NA
CASWSLASIAEQYF TGTGCCAGTTGGAGTCTAGCCTCGATCGCCGAGCAGTACTTC NA TRBJ2-7 TRBV6-5 NA
CASSLRAQGGENTEAFF TGCGCCAGCAGCTTGAGGGCCCAGGGAGGAGAGAACACTGAAGCTTTCTTT NA TRBJ1-1 TRBV5-1 NA
CASRPQGAAYGYTF TGTGCCAGCAGACCACAGGGGGCGGCCTATGGCTACACCTTC NA TRBJ1-2 TRBV6-6 TRBD1
CAISETGLNTEAFF TGTGCCATCAGTGAGACAGGGCTGAACACTGAAGCTTTCTTT NA TRBJ1-1 TRBV10-3 NA
CASSAGQGNTGELFF TGTGCCAGCAGCGCCGGACAGGGGAACACCGGGGAGCTGTTTTTT NA TRBJ2-2 TRBV9 TRBD1
CASSLELRYTEAFF TGTGCCAGCAGCTTAGAACTGCGGTACACTGAAGCTTTCTTT NA TRBJ1-1 TRBV11-1 NA
CASSYMEINQPQHF TGTGCCAGCAGTTACATGGAGATTAATCAGCCCCAGCATTTT NA TRBJ1-5 TRBV6-6 NA
CASSENRGYTF TGTGCCAGCAGTGAGAACAGAGGCTACACCTTC NA TRBJ1-2 TRBV6-1 NA
CSGVEQGLAEAFF TGCAGCGGTGTGGAACAGGGGCTCGCTGAAGCTTTCTTT NA TRBJ1-1 TRBV29-1 TRBD1
CASSFGPGQGTGELFF NA NA TRBJ2-2 TRBV5-6 NA
CASSLLGSGQETQYF TGTGCCAGCAGCTTGTTGGGGAGCGGTCAAGAGACCCAGTACTTC NA TRBJ2-5 TRBV5-4 NA
CASSLAGVSNEKLFF TGTGCCAGCAGCTTGGCGGGGGTCTCTAATGAAAAACTGTTTTTT once TRBJ1-4 TRBV5-6 NA
CASSPPGLRGNTIYF TGTGCCAGCTCACCACCGGGCCTCAGAGGAAACACCATATATTTT NA TRBJ1-3 TRBV18 NA
CASSDGDRLWSYEQYF TGTGCCAGCAGCGATGGGGACAGACTTTGGTCCTACGAGCAGTACTTC NA TRBJ2-7 TRBV9 TRBD1
CASSLAGGITDTQYF TGTGCCAGCAGCTTAGCGGGGGGGATAACAGATACGCAGTATTTT NA TRBJ2-3 TRBV11-3 TRBD2
CASKWGASTGELFF TGTGCCAGCAAGTGGGGCGCGAGTACCGGGGAGCTGTTTTTT NA TRBJ2-2 TRBV27 NA
CASSSRGGGTDTQYF TGTGCCAGCAGCTCGCGGGGGGGCGGCACAGATACGCAGTATTTT NA TRBJ2-3 TRBV7-3 TRBD2
CASSFGGDRPNEQFF TGCGCCAGCAGCTTCGGCGGAGACAGACCAAATGAGCAGTTCTTC NA TRBJ2-1 TRBV5-1 NA
CASSLAEGLATNEQFF TGTGCCAGCAGCTTGGCCGAAGGACTAGCGACGAATGAGCAGTTCTTC NA TRBJ2-1 TRBV5-4 TRBD2
CASSVDGTSIDEQYF TGTGCCAGCAGCGTAGATGGGACTAGCATCGACGAGCAGTACTTC NA TRBJ2-7 TRBV9 TRBD2
CATSFDRGVQETQYF TGTGCCACCAGCTTTGACAGGGGGGTCCAAGAGACCCAGTACTTC NA TRBJ2-5 TRBV15 TRBD1